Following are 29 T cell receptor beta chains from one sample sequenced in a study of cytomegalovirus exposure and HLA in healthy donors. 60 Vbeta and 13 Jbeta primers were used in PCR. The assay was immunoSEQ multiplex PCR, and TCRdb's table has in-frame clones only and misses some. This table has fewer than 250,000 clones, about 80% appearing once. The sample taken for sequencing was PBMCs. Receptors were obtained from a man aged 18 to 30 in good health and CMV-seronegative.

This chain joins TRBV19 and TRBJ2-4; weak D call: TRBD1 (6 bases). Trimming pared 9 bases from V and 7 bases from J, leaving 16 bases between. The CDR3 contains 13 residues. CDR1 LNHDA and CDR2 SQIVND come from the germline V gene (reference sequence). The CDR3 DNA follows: TGTGCCAGCCGAATCCTTGGACAGAACATTCAGTACTTC. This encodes CASRILGQNIQYF.

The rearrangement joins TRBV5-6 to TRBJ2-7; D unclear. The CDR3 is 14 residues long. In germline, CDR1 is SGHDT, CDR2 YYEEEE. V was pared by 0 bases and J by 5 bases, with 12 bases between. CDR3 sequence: CASSLAVAVHEQYF. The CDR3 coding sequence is TGTGCCAGCAGCTTGGCCGTCGCAGTACACGAGCAGTACTTC.

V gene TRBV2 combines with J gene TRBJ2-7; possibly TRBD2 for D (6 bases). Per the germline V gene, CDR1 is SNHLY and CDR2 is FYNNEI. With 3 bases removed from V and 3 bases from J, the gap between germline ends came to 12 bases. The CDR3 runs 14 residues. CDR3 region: CASSDFLALYEQYF. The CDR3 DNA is TGTGCCAGCAGTGATTTCCTAGCGCTCTACGAGCAGTACTTC.

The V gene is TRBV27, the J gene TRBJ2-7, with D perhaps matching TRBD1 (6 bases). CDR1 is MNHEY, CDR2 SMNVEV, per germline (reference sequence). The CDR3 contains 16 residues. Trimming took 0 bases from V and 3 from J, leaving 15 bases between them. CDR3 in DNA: TGTGCCAGCAGTTTATCAGGCACCACAGGGATCTACGAGCAGTACTTC. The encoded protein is CASSLSGTTGIYEQYF.

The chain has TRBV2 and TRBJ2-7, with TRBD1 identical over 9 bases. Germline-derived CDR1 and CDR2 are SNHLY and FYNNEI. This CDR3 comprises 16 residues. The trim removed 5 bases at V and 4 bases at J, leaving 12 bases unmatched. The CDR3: CASSQPGQGIGYEQYF. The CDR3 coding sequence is TGTGCCAGCAGTCAACCGGGACAGGGTATCGGGTACGAGCAGTACTTC.

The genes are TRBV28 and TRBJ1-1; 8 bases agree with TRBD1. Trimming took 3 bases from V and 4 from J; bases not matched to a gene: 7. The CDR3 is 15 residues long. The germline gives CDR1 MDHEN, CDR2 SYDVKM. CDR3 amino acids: CASSFGGQGGTEAFF. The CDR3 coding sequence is TGTGCCAGCAGTTTTGGCGGACAGGGTGGCACTGAAGCTTTCTTT. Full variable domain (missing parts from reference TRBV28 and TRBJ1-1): DVKVTQSSRYLVKRTGEKVFLECVQDMDHENMFWYRQDPGLGLRLIYFSYDVKMKEKGDIPEGYSVSREKKERFSLILESASTNQTSMYLCASSFGGQGGTEAFFGQGTRLTVV.

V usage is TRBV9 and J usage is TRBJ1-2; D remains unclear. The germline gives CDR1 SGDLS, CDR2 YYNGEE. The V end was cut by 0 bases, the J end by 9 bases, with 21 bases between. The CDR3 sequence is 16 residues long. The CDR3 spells CASSVGQVSLPLRYTF. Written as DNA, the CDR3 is TGTGCCAGCAGCGTAGGCCAGGTAAGCTTGCCTTTGCGCTACACCTTC.

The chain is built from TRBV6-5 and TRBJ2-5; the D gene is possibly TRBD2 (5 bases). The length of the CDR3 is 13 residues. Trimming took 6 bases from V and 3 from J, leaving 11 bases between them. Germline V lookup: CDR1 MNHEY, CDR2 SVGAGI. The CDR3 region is CASSPGSEETQYF. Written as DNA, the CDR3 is TGTGCCAGCAGCCCTGGGAGTGAAGAGACCCAGTACTTC.

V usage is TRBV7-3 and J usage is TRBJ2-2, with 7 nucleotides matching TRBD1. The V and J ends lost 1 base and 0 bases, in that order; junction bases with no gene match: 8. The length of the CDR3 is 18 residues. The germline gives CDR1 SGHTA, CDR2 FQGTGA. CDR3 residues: CASSLMIPTGTNTGELFF. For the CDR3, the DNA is TGTGCCAGCAGCTTAATGATTCCGACAGGGACGAACACCGGGGAGCTGTTTTTT.

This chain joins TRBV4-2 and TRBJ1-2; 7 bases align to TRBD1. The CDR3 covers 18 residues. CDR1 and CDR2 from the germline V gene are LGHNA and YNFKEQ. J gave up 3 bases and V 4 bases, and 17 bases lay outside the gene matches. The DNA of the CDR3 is TGTGCCAGCAGCCTAAGCCCAAACAGGGGATCCTCGCACTATGGCTACACCTTC. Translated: CASSLSPNRGSSHYGYTF.

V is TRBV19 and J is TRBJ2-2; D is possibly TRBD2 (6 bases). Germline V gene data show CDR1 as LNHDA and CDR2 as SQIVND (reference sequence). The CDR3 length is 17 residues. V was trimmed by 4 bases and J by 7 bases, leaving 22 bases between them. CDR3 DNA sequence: TGTGCCAGTAGTAAGGCCCTCGGGAGTGACAATATCGGGGAGCTGTTTTTT. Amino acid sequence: CASSKALGSDNIGELFF.

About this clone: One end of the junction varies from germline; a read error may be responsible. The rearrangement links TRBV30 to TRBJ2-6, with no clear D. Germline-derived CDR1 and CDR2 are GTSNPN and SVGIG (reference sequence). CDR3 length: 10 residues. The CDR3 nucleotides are TGCGGCTCTGGGGCCAACGTCCTGACTTTC. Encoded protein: CGSGANVLTF.

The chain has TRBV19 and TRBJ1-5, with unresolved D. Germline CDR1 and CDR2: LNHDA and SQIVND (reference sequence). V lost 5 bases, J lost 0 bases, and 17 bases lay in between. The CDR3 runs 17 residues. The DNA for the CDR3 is TGTGCCAGTAGTCTCCCCCGCCGAACTGATAGCAATCAGCCCCAGCATTTT. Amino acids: CASSLPRRTDSNQPQHF.

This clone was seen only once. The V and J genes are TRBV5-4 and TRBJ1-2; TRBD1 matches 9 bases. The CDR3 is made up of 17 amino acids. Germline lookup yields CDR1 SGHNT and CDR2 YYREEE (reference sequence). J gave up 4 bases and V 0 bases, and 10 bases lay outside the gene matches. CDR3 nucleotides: TGTGCCAGCAGCTTGGATATCGGGACAGGGTCCCTCTATGGCTACACCTTC. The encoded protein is CASSLDIGTGSLYGYTF.

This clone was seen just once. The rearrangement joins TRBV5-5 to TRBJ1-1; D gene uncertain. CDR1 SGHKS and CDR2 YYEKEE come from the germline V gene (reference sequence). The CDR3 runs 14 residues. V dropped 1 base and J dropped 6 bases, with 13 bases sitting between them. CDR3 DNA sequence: TGTGCCAGCAGCTTGTTTGAGGGTGCGGCTGAAGCTTTCTTT. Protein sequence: CASSLFEGAAEAFF. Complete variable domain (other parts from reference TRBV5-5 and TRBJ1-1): DAGVTQSPTHLIKTRGQQVTLRCSPISGHKSVSWYQQVLGQGPQFIFQYYEKEERGRGNFPDRFSARQFPNYSSELNVNALLLGDSALYLCASSLFEGAAEAFFGQGTRLTVV.

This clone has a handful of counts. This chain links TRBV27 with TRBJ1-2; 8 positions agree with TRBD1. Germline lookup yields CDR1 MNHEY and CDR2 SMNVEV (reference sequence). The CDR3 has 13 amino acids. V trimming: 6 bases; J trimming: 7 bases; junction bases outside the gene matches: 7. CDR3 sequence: CASRLGQGGGYTF. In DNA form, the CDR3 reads TGTGCCAGCAGGCTCGGACAGGGCGGTGGCTACACCTTC.

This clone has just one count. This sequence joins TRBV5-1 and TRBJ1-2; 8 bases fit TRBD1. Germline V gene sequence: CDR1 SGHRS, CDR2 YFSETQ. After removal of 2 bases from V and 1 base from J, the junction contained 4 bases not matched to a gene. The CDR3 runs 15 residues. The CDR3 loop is CASSFGTGFNYGYTF. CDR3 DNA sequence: TGCGCCAGCAGCTTTGGGACAGGTTTTAACTATGGCTACACCTTC.

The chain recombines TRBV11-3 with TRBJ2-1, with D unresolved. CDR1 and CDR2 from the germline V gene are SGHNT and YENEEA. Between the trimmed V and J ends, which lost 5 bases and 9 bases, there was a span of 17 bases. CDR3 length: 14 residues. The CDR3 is CASSPAQASVEQFF. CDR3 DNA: TGTGCCAGCAGCCCAGCCCAGGCTTCGGTTGAGCAGTTCTTC.

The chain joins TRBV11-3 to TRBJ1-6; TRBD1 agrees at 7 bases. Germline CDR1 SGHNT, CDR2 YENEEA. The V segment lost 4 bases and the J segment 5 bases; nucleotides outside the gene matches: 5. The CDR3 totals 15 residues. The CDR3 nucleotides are TGTGCCAGCAGCTACTCAGGGGGGAATAATTCACCCCTCCACTTT. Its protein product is CASSYSGGNNSPLHF.

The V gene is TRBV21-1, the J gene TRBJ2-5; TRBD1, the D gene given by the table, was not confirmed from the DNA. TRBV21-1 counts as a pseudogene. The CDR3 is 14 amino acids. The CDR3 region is CASSLLLQGKTQYF. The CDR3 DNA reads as TGTGCCAGCAGTCTCTTACTCCAGGGAAAGACCCAGTACTTC.

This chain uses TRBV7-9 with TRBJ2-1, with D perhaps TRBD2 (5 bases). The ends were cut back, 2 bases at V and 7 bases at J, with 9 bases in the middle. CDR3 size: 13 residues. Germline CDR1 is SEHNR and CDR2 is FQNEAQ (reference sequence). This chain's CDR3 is CASSLPGINEQFF. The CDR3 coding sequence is TGTGCCAGCAGCTTACCGGGGATTAATGAGCAGTTCTTC. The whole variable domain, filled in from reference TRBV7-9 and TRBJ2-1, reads DTGVSQNPRHKITKRGQNVTFRCDPISEHNRLYWYRQTLGQGPEFLTYFQNEAQLEKSRLLSDRFSAERPKGSFSTLEIQRTEQGDSAMYLCASSLPGINEQFFGPGTRLTVL.

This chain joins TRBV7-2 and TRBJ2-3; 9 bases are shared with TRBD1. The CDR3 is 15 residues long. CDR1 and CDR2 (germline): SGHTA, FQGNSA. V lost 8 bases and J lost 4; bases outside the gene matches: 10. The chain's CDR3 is CASRPTGGNADTQYF. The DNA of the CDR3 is TGTGCCAGCCGTCCAACAGGGGGCAACGCAGATACGCAGTATTTT.

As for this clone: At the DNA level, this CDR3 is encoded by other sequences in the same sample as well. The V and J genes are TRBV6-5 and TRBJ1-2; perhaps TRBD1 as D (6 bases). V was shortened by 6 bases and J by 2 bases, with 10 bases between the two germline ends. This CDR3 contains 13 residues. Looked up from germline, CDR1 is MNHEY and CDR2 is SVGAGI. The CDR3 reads CASSLQGNYGYTF. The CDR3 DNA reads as TGTGCCAGCAGCCTCCAGGGGAACTATGGCTACACCTTC.

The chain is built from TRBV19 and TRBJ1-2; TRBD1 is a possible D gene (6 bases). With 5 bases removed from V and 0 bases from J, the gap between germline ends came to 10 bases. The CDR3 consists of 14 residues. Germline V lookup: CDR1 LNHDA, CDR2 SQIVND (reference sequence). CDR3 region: CASSSRQANYGYTF. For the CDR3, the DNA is TGTGCCAGTAGTTCGAGACAGGCTAACTATGGCTACACCTTC.

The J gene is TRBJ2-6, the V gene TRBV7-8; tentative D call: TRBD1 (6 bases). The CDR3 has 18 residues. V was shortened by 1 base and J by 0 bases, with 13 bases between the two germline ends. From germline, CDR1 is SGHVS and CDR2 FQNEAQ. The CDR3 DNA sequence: TGTGCCAGCAGCTTAGAGGTCAGGGGAAGCTCTGGGGCCAACGTCCTGACTTTC. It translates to CASSLEVRGSSGANVLTF.

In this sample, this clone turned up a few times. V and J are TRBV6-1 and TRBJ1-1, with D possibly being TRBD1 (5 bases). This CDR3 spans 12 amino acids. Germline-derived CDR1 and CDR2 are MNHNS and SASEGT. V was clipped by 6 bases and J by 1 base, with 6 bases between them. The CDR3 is CASRGGNTEAFF. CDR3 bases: TGTGCCAGCAGGGGGGGGAACACTGAAGCTTTCTTT.

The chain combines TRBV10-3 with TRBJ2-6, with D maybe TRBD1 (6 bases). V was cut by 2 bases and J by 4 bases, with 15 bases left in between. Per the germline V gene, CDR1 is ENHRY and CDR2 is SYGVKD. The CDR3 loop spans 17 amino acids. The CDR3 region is CAISEEGVRAGANVLTF. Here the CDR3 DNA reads TGTGCCATCAGTGAGGAGGGGGTGAGGGCGGGGGCCAACGTCCTGACTTTC.

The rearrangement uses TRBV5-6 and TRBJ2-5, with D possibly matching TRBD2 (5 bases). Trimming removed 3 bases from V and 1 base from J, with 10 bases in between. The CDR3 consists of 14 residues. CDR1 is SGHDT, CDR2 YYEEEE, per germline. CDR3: CASSWSGFQETQYF. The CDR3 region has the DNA TGTGCCAGCAGCTGGTCGGGGTTCCAAGAGACCCAGTACTTC.

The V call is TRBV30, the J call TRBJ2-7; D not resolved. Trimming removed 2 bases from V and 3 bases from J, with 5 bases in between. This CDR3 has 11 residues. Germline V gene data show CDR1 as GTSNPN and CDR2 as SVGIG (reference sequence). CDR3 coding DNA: TGTGCCTGGAGTCGCGGCTACGAGCAGTACTTC. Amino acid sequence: CAWSRGYEQYF.